This T cell receptor (beta chain) emerged from a study of control samples from healthy donors and cancer patients. Germline CDR1 and CDR2: PRHDT and FYEKMQ (reference sequence). The CDR3 sequence is 15 residues long. Trimming took 3 bases from V and 2 from J; bases not matched to a gene: 5. The method was immunoSEQ multiplex PCR; TCRdb's version includes in-frame clones alone and lacks a portion of them. This repertoire shows about 75,000 clones, 94% found once; its top ten account for 6.2%. This TCR came from a woman in her forties in good health. The chain is built from TRBV13 and TRBJ1-2, with 8 bases matching TRBD1. The sample consisted of blood. The CDR3 is CASSFSGQENYGYTF. CDR3 in DNA: TGTGCCAGCAGCTTCTCGGGACAGGAGAACTATGGCTACACCTTC.